The entry below describes one T cell receptor (beta chain). Its antigen remains unidentified. The data were obtained in a study of siplizumab effects on memory and regulatory T cells. The study, taken as a whole, reports: Mappable CD4+ clones that were alloreactive averaged roughly 66% Treg-derived with siplizumab versus roughly 27% in controls. Whether the proliferating Tregs (from siplizumab cultures) were suppressive was not confirmed.

The CDR3 covers 16 residues. Trimming at V came to 5 bases and at J to 7 bases, leaving 13 bases not matched to a gene. Germline V gene lookup returns CDR1 MRHNA and CDR2 SNTAGT. Per individual sample, 80,000 to 100,000 TCR templates were assayed. Assay: immunoSEQ multiplex PCR; the TCRdb copy retains only in-frame clones and omits some. The sample contains about 100,000 clones, roughly 92% of which appear only once. V gene TRBV6-4 combines with J gene TRBJ2-1; TRBD2 matches at 8 bases. The sequence was obtained from a human donor in good health. Sequenced sample: CD4+ T cells sorted from blood. The CDR3 DNA follows: TGTGCCAGCAGTAACCACCTAGCGGGCGCTGGGAATGAGCAGTTCTTC. Translation gives CASSNHLAGAGNEQFF.